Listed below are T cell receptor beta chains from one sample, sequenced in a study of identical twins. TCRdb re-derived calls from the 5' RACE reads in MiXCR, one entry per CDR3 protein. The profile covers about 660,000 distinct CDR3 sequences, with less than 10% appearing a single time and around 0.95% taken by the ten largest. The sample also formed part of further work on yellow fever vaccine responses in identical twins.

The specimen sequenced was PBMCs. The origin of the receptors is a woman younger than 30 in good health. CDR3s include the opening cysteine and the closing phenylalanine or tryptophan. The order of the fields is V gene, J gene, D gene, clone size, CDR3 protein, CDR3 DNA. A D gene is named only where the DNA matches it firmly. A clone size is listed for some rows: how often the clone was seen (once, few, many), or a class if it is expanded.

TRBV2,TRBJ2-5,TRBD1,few,CASTKTGAPETQYF,TGTGCCAGCACCAAAACAGGGGCGCCAGAGACCCAGTACTTC
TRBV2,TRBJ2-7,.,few,CASTGNEQYF,TGTGCCAGCACGGGAAACGAGCAGTACTTC
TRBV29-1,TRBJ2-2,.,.,CSVRDYTTGELFF,TGCAGCGTCCGAGACTACACGACCGGGGAGCTGTTTTTT
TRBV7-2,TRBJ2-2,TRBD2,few,CASSLVTSGSTGELFF,TGTGCCAGCAGCTTAGTGACTAGCGGGAGTACCGGGGAGCTGTTTTTT
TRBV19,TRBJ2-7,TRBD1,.,CASSILGQGSLYEQYF,TGTGCCAGTAGTATCCTGGGACAGGGTAGCCTCTACGAGCAGTACTTC
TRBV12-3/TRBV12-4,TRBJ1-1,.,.,CASSLSGDPEAFF,TGTGCCAGCAGTTTATCAGGGGACCCTGAAGCTTTCTTT
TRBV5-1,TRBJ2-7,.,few,CASSLEVGEQYF,TGCGCCAGCAGCTTAGAGGTTGGCGAGCAGTACTTC
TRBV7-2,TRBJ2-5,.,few,CASSYRGPQETQYF,TGTGCCAGCAGCTACCGGGGACCTCAAGAGACCCAGTACTTC
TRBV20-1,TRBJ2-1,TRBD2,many,CSARDQRGGLDEQFF,TGCAGTGCTAGAGATCAGCGGGGGGGCTTGGATGAGCAGTTCTTC
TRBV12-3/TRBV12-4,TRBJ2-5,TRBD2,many,CASSLREGGETQYF,TGTGCCAGCAGCCTCCGGGAGGGCGGAGAGACCCAGTACTTC
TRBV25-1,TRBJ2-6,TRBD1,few,CASSLQSDRTGGPWANVLTF,TGTGCCAGCAGTCTGCAATCGGACAGGACCGGAGGACCGTGGGCCAACGTCCTGACTTTC
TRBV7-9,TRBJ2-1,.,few,CASSLVTSNNEQFF,TGTGCCAGCAGCTTAGTCACTAGTAACAATGAGCAGTTCTTC
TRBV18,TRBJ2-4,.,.,CASSPDGRAKNIQYF,TGTGCCAGCTCACCTGATGGAAGAGCCAAAAACATTCAGTACTTC
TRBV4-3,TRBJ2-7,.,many,CASSQGLVSSQYF,TGCGCCAGCAGCCAAGGACTAGTCAGCTCGCAGTACTTC
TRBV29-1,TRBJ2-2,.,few,CSCEREVGELFF,TGCAGCTGTGAAAGGGAAGTCGGGGAGCTGTTTTTT
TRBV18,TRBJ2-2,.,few,CASSPPSRTLNTGELFF,TGTGCCAGCTCACCACCGTCGAGGACACTGAACACCGGGGAGCTGTTTTTT